Below are 10 T cell receptor beta chains sequenced from a single sample in a study of blood T cell repertoires in COVID-19. TCRdb keeps only in-frame clones here, not all; method: immunoSEQ multiplex PCR. Found here are approximately 450,000 clones, 85% to 90% of them singletons; the top ten hold 4% to 5.5%. The source material was peripheral blood. Receptors were obtained from a woman aged 30 to 39 with acute or convalescent COVID-19.

The chain uses TRBV9 and TRBJ2-5; D uncertain. This CDR3 contains 12 residues. V shed 0 bases and J shed 4 bases, with 4 bases lying between them. Germline V gene lookup returns CDR1 SGDLS and CDR2 YYNGEE. CDR3 protein: CASSVDGETQYF. DNA of the CDR3: TGTGCCAGCAGCGTAGACGGAGAGACCCAGTACTTC. Using reference TRBV9 and TRBJ2-5 for the parts outside the CDR3, the full variable domain is DSGVTQTPKHLITATGQRVTLRCSPRSGDLSVYWYQQSLDQGLQFLIQYYNGEERAKGNILERFSAQQFPDLHSELNLSSLELGDSALYFCASSVDGETQYFGPGTRLLVL.

The chain is built from TRBV19 and TRBJ1-5; 8 nucleotides line up with TRBD1. With V trimmed by 3 bases and J by 5 bases, 6 bases remained unmatched. Germline-derived CDR1 and CDR2 are LNHDA and SQIVND (reference sequence). CDR3 length: 15 amino acids. The CDR3: CASSILSTGDQPQHF. The CDR3 DNA follows: TGTGCCAGTAGTATTCTATCGACAGGGGATCAGCCCCAGCATTTT.

The rearrangement links TRBV7-9 to TRBJ1-4; maybe TRBD1 (6 bases). Germline V gene data show CDR1 as SEHNR and CDR2 as FQNEAQ (reference sequence). This CDR3 contains 17 residues. The V gene lost 1 base and the J gene lost 8 bases, with 20 bases spanning the gap. CDR3 nucleotides: TGTGCCAGCAGCTTAGGGGTTTTTATCAGGGGCCCCGAAAAACTGTTTTTT. Amino acids: CASSLGVFIRGPEKLFF.

V usage is TRBV5-1 and J usage is TRBJ2-7; possible D gene TRBD1, 7 bases. The CDR3 length is 14 residues. V was shortened by 2 bases and J by 1 base, with 10 bases between the two germline ends. CDR1 and CDR2 (germline): SGHRS, YFSETQ. This CDR3 is CASSLQGTSYEQYF. Written as DNA, the CDR3 is TGCGCCAGCAGCTTACAGGGGACTTCCTACGAGCAGTACTTC.

The chain employs TRBV7-7 and TRBJ2-2; D gene unclear. The germline V and J ends were trimmed by 3 bases and 10 bases, with 18 bases remaining between them. Per the germline V gene, CDR1 is SSHAT and CDR2 is FNYEAQ (reference sequence). The CDR3 runs to 15 residues. DNA for the CDR3: TGTGCCAGCAGCTTTGGTGCTGTGGGCTCCAAGGAGCTGTTTTTT. It is translated as CASSFGAVGSKELFF.

The chain combines TRBV5-6 with TRBJ2-7; 7 bases align to TRBD1. The CDR3 loop spans 14 amino acids. Germline assignment: CDR1 SGHDT and CDR2 YYEEEE. The junction had 5 bases not matched to a gene; V was cut back by 0 bases and J by 5 bases. The DNA for the CDR3 is TGTGCCAGCAGCTTGGCCGGGACAGTCCACGAGCAGTACTTC. It is translated as CASSLAGTVHEQYF.

The genes are TRBV7-8 and TRBJ2-7; TRBD1 matches at 7 bases. The CDR3 consists of 17 residues. V shed 1 base, J shed 3 bases, and the junction held 12 bases outside the gene matches. Germline values: CDR1 SGHVS, CDR2 FQNEAQ. The CDR3 DNA follows: TGTGCCAGCAGCTTAGATGGAGGCAGGGGGATAATCTACGAGCAGTACTTC. The encoded protein is CASSLDGGRGIIYEQYF. Drawing the rest from reference TRBV7-8 and TRBJ2-7, the complete variable domain is GAGVSQSPRYKVAKRGQDVALRCDPISGHVSLFWYQQALGQGPEFLTYFQNEAQLDKSGLPSDRFFAERPEGSVSTLKIQRTQQEDSAVYLCASSLDGGRGIIYEQYFGPGTRLTVT.

The chain joins TRBV4-1 to TRBJ1-2; D call uncertain. CDR3 length: 15 residues. V shed 1 base and J shed 2 bases, with 11 bases lying between them. Germline V CDR1 and CDR2: MGHRA, YSYEKL. The DNA of the CDR3 is TGCGCCAGCAGCCAAGGAGGGCAAGGAAACTATGGCTACACCTTC. It translates to CASSQGGQGNYGYTF.

CDR3 in amino acids: CAWRPHLKPGDGYTF. The DNA for the CDR3 is TGTGCCTGGAGACCCCATCTCAAACCCGGGGATGGCTACACCTTC. The genes are TRBV30 and TRBJ1-2; D gene ambiguous. In germline, CDR1 is GTSNPN, CDR2 SVGIG (reference sequence). CDR3 size: 15 residues. V lost 3 bases, J lost 6 bases, and 20 bases lay in between.

This chain connects TRBV2 to TRBJ2-5; 10 bases are a match to TRBD1. Unmatched junction bases numbered 11, after V lost 3 bases and J lost 4 bases. CDR1 and CDR2 (germline): SNHLY, FYNNEI. The CDR3 loop spans 17 amino acids. This CDR3 is CASSDLRQGARGETQYF. The CDR3 bases are TGTGCCAGCAGTGACCTCAGACAGGGGGCGCGGGGAGAGACCCAGTACTTC.